This record covers a single T cell receptor beta chain. A single count supports this clone. This receptor's antigen is unknown. Per-base qualities were not stored, and no clone one base away is much larger. From cysteine to phenylalanine, the CDR3 is 14 amino acids long. Solely the CDR3 DNA is kept, with 42 bases framed from the first base. CDR1 and CDR2, looked up from the germline V gene, are MNHEY and SVGAGI. Relative to germline, V is 5 bases shorter and J is 6 bases shorter, with 15 bases between their ends. Genomic DNA was isolated from the sorted cells so that the TCRbeta CDR3 region could be sequenced. TCRbeta CDR3 regions were sequenced using the immunoSEQ Assay. In its TCRdb copy, this immuneACCESS table keeps in-frame sequences only and misses some clones. Where compared with another copy, unresolved V genes explain less than half of these, and the others have no known cause. For this sample there are about 70,000 clones; approximately 90% appear just once. The top ten hold roughly 1% of the sample.

These data come from a study of OX40 agonist ivuxolimab in advanced cancers. About the study as a whole: Ivuxolimab was a fully human IgG2 agonistic monoclonal antibody targeting the costimulatory receptor OX40 (CD134). Partial responses were achieved by three dose-escalation patients, of whom one had hepatocellular carcinoma and two had cutaneous melanoma. Intravenous ivuxolimab was administered to patients every 2 weeks at six dose levels: 0.01, 0.1, 0.3, 1.5, 3 and 10 mg/kg. Among the roughly 52 dose-escalation patients, some 20 had hepatocellular carcinoma, around 15 melanoma, 9 renal cell carcinoma and 9 head and neck cancer. Peripheral TCRbeta sequencing aimed to test whether ivuxolimab altered TCR sequence diversity and caused clonal T-cell expansion. Patients were allowed to have had prior anti-PD-1, anti-PD-L1 or anti-CTLA-4 therapy, and approximately 40% of the dose-escalation patients had previously received checkpoint inhibitors. The paper covers the monotherapy dose-escalation part of the phase I ivuxolimab trial, which included N of about 56 patients. The dose-escalation cohort was about 83% male with a mean age of around 64 years, ranging from about 23 to 85. The study at large found these results: Which antigens the clonally expanded peripheral T cells were specific for was not determined. At doses from 0.1 to 3.0 mg/kg, clonal expansion was seen in both CD4+ and CD8+ blood T cells between baseline and week 6. Partial responders in the 0.1-3.0 mg/kg groups had among the lowest normalized peripheral clonal expansion, especially among CD8+ T cells. After ivuxolimab, more expanded clones were found on average in CD8+ T cells than in CD4+ T cells. Low levels of normalized T-cell clonal expansion were also seen in some patients who did not respond.

The trial excluded patients who had a history of autoimmune disease or were on systemic immunosuppression. Peripheral blood for TCR sequencing was drawn from every dose cohort at baseline, at cycle 4 day 1 and at cycle 7 day 1. The samples were taken from a phase I, first-in-human, multicenter, open-label dose-escalation trial of ivuxolimab. Adults with locally advanced or metastatic melanoma, renal cell, hepatocellular, or head and neck squamous cell carcinoma were enrolled in the trial. CD4+ and CD8+ T cells were sorted separately from peripheral blood before TCR sequencing. The sequencing here drew on CD4+ or CD8+ T cells sorted from blood, taken in a trial of the OX40 agonist ivuxolimab. The clonotype comes from an adult with an advanced solid tumor such as melanoma, head and neck, liver or kidney cancer. The receptor chain draws on TRBV6-5 and TRBJ2-3, with TRBD1 perhaps the D gene, on 6 matching bases. CDR3 protein: CASSPRTVKDTQYF. The nucleotide sequence is TGTGCCAGCAGTCCTCGGACAGTGAAGGATACGCAGTATTTT.